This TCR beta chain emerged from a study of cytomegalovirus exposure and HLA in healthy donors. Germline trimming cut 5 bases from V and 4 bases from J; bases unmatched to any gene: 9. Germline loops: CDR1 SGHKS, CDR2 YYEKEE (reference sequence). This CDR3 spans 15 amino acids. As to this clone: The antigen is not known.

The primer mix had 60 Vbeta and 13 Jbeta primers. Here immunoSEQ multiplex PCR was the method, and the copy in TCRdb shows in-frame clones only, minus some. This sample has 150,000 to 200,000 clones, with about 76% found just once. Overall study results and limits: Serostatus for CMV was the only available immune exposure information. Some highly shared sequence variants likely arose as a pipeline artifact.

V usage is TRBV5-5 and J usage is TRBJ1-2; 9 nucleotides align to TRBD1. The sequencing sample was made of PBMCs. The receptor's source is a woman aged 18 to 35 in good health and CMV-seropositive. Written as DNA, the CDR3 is TGTGCCAGCAGTTGGGGGACAGGGCCTCGCTATGGCTACACCTTC. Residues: CASSWGTGPRYGYTF.